This TCR beta chain comes out of a study of CD8 T cells in Susac syndrome. This clonotype was seen only a few times. TCR beta sequencing was performed on blood CD8+ and CD4+ T cells. The CDR3 covers 15 residues. V dropped 5 bases and J dropped 0; count of bases not matched to a gene: 5. Germline CDR1 and CDR2: SGHNT and YYREEE (reference sequence). cDNA came from about 0.51 to 1 ug RNA primed by random hexamers. immunoSEQ multiplex PCR amplified TCR beta CDR3 across 54 Vbeta, 13 Jbeta. Each CDR3 protein is one row after TCRdb ran MiXCR on the immunoSEQ multiplex PCR reads. The sample has under 200,000 distinct CDR3 sequences; approximately 95% are singletons.

Specimen: CD8+ T cells from PBMCs. This TCR was recovered from a human donor with multiple sclerosis. This rearrangement joins TRBV5-4 to TRBJ2-3; 8 nucleotides align to TRBD2. CDR3 loop: CASRPTSGSTDTQYF. For the CDR3, the DNA is TGTGCCAGCAGACCTACTAGCGGTAGCACAGATACGCAGTATTTT.